The 24 T cell receptor beta chains reported below all come from one sample, sequenced in a study of identical twins. TCRdb reprocessed the 5' RACE reads via MiXCR and lists one record per CDR3 protein. The sample has 450,000 or so distinct CDR3 sequences, 13% to 15% seen once. The data also belong to a second study, concerning yellow fever vaccine responses in identical twins.

Sequenced input: CD4+ T cells sorted from blood. These receptors were collected from a woman aged 18-35 years in good health.

This chain connects TRBV5-5 to TRBJ2-7; 7 nucleotides align to TRBD1. The ends lost 0 bases at V and 8 bases at J; junction bases unmatched: 11. Germline CDR1 and CDR2: SGHKS and YYEKEE (reference sequence). This CDR3 is built from 15 residues. The CDR3 DNA reads TGTGCCAGCAGCTTGGATGATTACAGGGGAGAGAAGCAGTACTTC. It codes for CASSLDDYRGEKQYF.

V is TRBV4-2 and J is TRBJ1-1; D unclear. V gave up 1 base and J gave up 6 bases, with 3 bases separating them. Germline V gene lookup returns CDR1 LGHNA and CDR2 YNFKEQ. The CDR3 consists of 11 residues. CDR3 DNA: TGTGCCAGCAGCCAAGGGCCTGAAGCTTTCTTT. The encoded protein is CASSQGPEAFF.

V usage is TRBV24-1 and J usage is TRBJ2-5; the D gene is possibly TRBD1 (7 bases). Germline CDR1 KGHDR, CDR2 SFDVKD. The CDR3 is 16 amino acids. The V end lost 4 bases, the J end lost 5 bases, and 19 bases lay between the germline ends. CDR3 sequence (DNA): TGTGCCACCAGTGACCGGACAGGAGGGAGTCTGGAGACCCAGTACTTC. This sequence encodes CATSDRTGGSLETQYF.

J is TRBJ2-2 and V is TRBV12-3 or TRBV12-4; D may be TRBD1 or TRBD2 (6 bases each). This CDR3 contains 15 residues. V lost 2 bases to trimming and J lost 6 bases, with 13 bases between them. CDR3 coding DNA: TGTGCCAGCAGTTTATGGGGGGCTTCGGCCGGGGAGCTGTTTTTT. Translating it yields CASSLWGASAGELFF.

This clonotype has a handful of counts. The rearrangement uses TRBV5-1 and TRBJ2-5; TRBD2 matches at 11 bases. CDR3 length: 16 amino acids. The V gene end was trimmed by 2 bases and the J gene end by 7 bases; junction bases not matched to a gene: 10. The germline V gene has CDR1 SGHRS and CDR2 YFSETQ. Here the CDR3 reads CASSLELAGATGTQYF. The CDR3 DNA sequence: TGCGCCAGCAGCTTAGAACTAGCGGGGGCTACCGGGACCCAGTACTTC.

In its sample, this clonotype was seen a few times. CDR3 nucleotides: TGCAGCGTTGGCCAGCTTGGGGAAAAACTGTTTTTT. Translating it yields CSVGQLGEKLFF. The rearrangement joins TRBV29-1 to TRBJ1-4; D is undetermined. The CDR3 has 12 amino acids. Germline V CDR1 and CDR2: SQVTM, ANQGSEA. With 4 bases removed from V and 8 bases from J, the gap between germline ends came to 11 bases.

This clonotype was seen only a few times. V and J are TRBV7-9 and TRBJ1-4, with no clear D. Trimming removed 1 base at V and 8 bases at J, with 8 bases between. Germline V CDR1 and CDR2: SEHNR, FQNEAQ (reference sequence). The CDR3 contains 13 residues. The CDR3 reads CASSLDLGEKLFF. The DNA of the CDR3 is TGTGCCAGCAGCTTAGACCTGGGCGAAAAACTGTTTTTT. Filled out from reference TRBV7-9 and TRBJ1-4, the complete variable domain reads DTGVSQNPRHKITKRGQNVTFRCDPISEHNRLYWYRQTLGQGPEFLTYFQNEAQLEKSRLLSDRFSAERPKGSFSTLEIQRTEQGDSAMYLCASSLDLGEKLFFGSGTQLSVL.

V is TRBV28 and J is TRBJ1-4; the match to TRBD1 covers 8 bases. The V gene's germline CDR1 is MDHEN and CDR2 SYDVKM. The CDR3 sequence is 14 residues long. V lost 3 bases to trimming and J lost 7 bases; unmatched junction nucleotides: 4. CDR3 loop: CASSFYRGSEKLFF. CDR3 nucleotide sequence: TGTGCCAGCAGTTTTTACAGGGGGAGTGAAAAACTGTTTTTT.

The chain links TRBV5-6 to TRBJ2-1, with unresolved D. Trimming removed 4 bases at V and 0 bases at J, with 14 bases between. Per the germline V gene, CDR1 is SGHDT and CDR2 is YYEEEE. This CDR3 spans 16 amino acids. The CDR3: CASSGSRSFSYNEQFF. The CDR3 DNA follows: TGTGCCAGCAGCGGCAGCAGGTCCTTCTCCTACAATGAGCAGTTCTTC. Looking up the rest from reference TRBV5-6 and TRBJ2-1 gives the full variable domain: DAGVTQSPTHLIKTRGQQVTLRCSPKSGHDTVSWYQQALGQGPQFIFQYYEEEERQRGNFPDRFSGHQFPNYSSELNVNALLLGDSALYLCASSGSRSFSYNEQFFGPGTRLTVL.

In DNA, the CDR3 is TGCAGCGTTGACGTTGACACAGATACGCAGTATTTT. Residues: CSVDVDTDTQYF. The chain has TRBV29-1 and TRBJ2-3; no firm D call. The CDR3 covers 12 residues. The V gene lost 3 bases and the J gene lost 2 bases, with 6 bases spanning the gap. CDR1 is SQVTM and CDR2 is ANQGSEA in the germline V gene.

As regards this clonotype: It is likely a read error, because the conserved phenylalanine at the end of the CDR3 is missing. The chain employs TRBV4-1 and TRBJ2-7; D is uncertain. CDR3 length: 14 residues. From germline, CDR1 is MGHRA and CDR2 YSYEKL. The ends were cut back, 3 bases at V and 7 bases at J, with 16 bases in the middle. CDR3 in amino acids: CASSHPSTFGEQYL. The CDR3 DNA reads as TGCGCCAGCAGCCACCCAAGTACGTTTGGAGAGCAGTACTTG.

The chain employs TRBV24-1 and TRBJ2-5; TRBD1 agrees at 12 bases. Germline assignment: CDR1 KGHDR and CDR2 SFDVKD. V lost 4 bases and J lost 5; bases outside the gene matches: 13. CDR3 size: 18 residues. CDR3 DNA: TGTGCCACCAGTGACAGCCGAGTCCGGGACAGGGGGCGGGAGACCCAGTACTTC. It codes for CATSDSRVRDRGRETQYF.

This clonotype was counted only a few times. The rearrangement uses TRBV5-1 and TRBJ2-5; D is unclear. Deletions cut 3 bases from V and 5 bases from J, with 11 bases between. CDR1 and CDR2 (germline): SGHRS, YFSETQ. This CDR3 region has 13 residues. Here the CDR3 reads CASSSSTWETQYF. Here the CDR3 DNA reads TGCGCCAGCAGCTCTTCCACGTGGGAGACCCAGTACTTC.

Only a few counts were recorded for this clonotype. The chain's CDR3 is CASSSPSGLPYNEQFF. In DNA form, the CDR3 reads TGTGCCAGCAGCTCCCCCTCGGGACTACCCTACAATGAGCAGTTCTTC. V usage is TRBV7-2 and J usage is TRBJ2-1, with 7 bases fitting TRBD2. Germline assignment: CDR1 SGHTA and CDR2 FQGNSA. J lost 2 bases, V lost 4 bases, and 8 bases had no gene match. This CDR3 is 16 amino acids long. The complete variable domain, with remaining parts taken from reference TRBV7-2 and TRBJ2-1, reads GAGVSQSPSNKVTEKGKDVELRCDPISGHTALYWYRQSLGQGLEFLIYFQGNSAPDKSGLPSDRFSAERTGGSVSTLTIQRTQQEDSAVYLCASSSPSGLPYNEQFFGPGTRLTVL.

The J gene is TRBJ2-7, the V gene TRBV28; TRBD2 agrees at 11 bases. This CDR3 contains 14 residues. The trim removed 5 bases at V and 2 bases at J, leaving 2 bases unmatched. CDR1 is MDHEN, CDR2 SYDVKM, per germline. The CDR3 spells CASSELAGAYEQYF. CDR3 bases: TGTGCCAGCAGTGAACTAGCGGGGGCCTACGAGCAGTACTTC.

This clonotype occurred a few times. The chain links TRBV11-2 to TRBJ2-1, with 11 bases that match TRBD2. J gave up 7 bases and V 1 base, and 6 bases lay outside the gene matches. Germline values: CDR1 SGHAT, CDR2 FQNNGV. The CDR3 runs to 16 residues. The CDR3 bases are TGTGCCAGCAGCTTAGGAACTAGCGGGAGCAGGAATGAGCAGTTCTTC. Encoded protein: CASSLGTSGSRNEQFF.

The sample holds a few counts of this clonotype. V usage is TRBV3-1 and J usage is TRBJ2-5; a weak D match, TRBD1 (7 bases). Germline V gene sequence: CDR1 LGHDT, CDR2 YNNKEL (reference sequence). The CDR3 consists of 15 residues. Between the trimmed V and J ends, which lost 1 base and 5 bases, there was a span of 14 bases. The CDR3 nucleotides are TGTGCCAGCAGCCAAGTTAGGAGGGGGCCGGAGACCCAGTACTTC. This encodes CASSQVRRGPETQYF.

This clonotype was found a few times. CDR3 bases: TGTGCCAGCAGTCTTCCTCGGACAGGAGGCTCACCCCTCCACTTT. It translates to CASSLPRTGGSPLHF. V is TRBV28 and J is TRBJ1-6, with 7 bases fitting TRBD1. With V trimmed by 5 bases and J by 10 bases, 11 bases remained unmatched. Germline lookup yields CDR1 MDHEN and CDR2 SYDVKM. The CDR3 consists of 15 residues.

This clonotype was observed a few times. The genes are TRBV7-2 and TRBJ2-7; D is perhaps TRBD1 (6 bases). Germline V CDR1 and CDR2: SGHTA, FQGNSA. The CDR3 length is 15 residues. Trimming cost V 5 bases and J 0 bases, with 14 bases left between them. CDR3 coding DNA: TGTGCCAGCAGCCGGTCCGGGACACCCTCCTACGAGCAGTACTTC. This gives the protein CASSRSGTPSYEQYF.

This clonotype was found many times. This rearrangement joins TRBV6-5 to TRBJ2-3; 9 bases fit TRBD1. Germline CDR1 MNHEY, CDR2 SVGAGI. Trimming took 4 bases from V and 3 from J; bases not matched to a gene: 8. The CDR3 contains 16 residues. Written as DNA, the CDR3 is TGTGCCAGCAGTTGGGGACAGGGAAGTAGAACAGATACGCAGTATTTT. Protein sequence: CASSWGQGSRTDTQYF.

This clonotype was observed many times. The rearrangement links TRBV7-2 to TRBJ2-7, with D possibly called TRBD1 or TRBD2 (5 bases each). Trimming cost V 4 bases and J 2 bases, with 15 bases left between them. Germline lookup yields CDR1 SGHTA and CDR2 FQGNSA. CDR3 size: 15 residues. CDR3 in DNA: TGTGCCAGCAGCTCGCAAATAGGGACCCCCTACGAGCAGTACTTC. Its translation: CASSSQIGTPYEQYF.

The chain has TRBV3-1 and TRBJ2-1; TRBD1 or TRBD2 may be the D gene (6 bases each). V dropped 6 bases and J dropped 3 bases, with 15 bases sitting between them. This CDR3 has 15 residues. CDR1 and CDR2 (germline): LGHDT, YNNKEL (reference sequence). CDR3 sequence (DNA): TGTGCCAGCAGGCCCGGGGGCGCCAACTACAATGAGCAGTTCTTC. Protein: CASRPGGANYNEQFF.

This clonotype has a handful of counts. The genes are TRBV6-5 and TRBJ2-3; 7 positions agree with TRBD1. Trimming removed 2 bases from V and 2 bases from J; junction bases left unmatched: 1. Germline V gives CDR1 MNHEY, CDR2 SVGAGI. CDR3 length equals 14 residues. The CDR3 sequence: CASSYDRATDTQYF. In nucleotides, the CDR3 is TGTGCCAGCAGTTACGACAGGGCCACAGATACGCAGTATTTT.

The chain carries TRBV29-1 and TRBJ2-5; 9 bases are shared with TRBD2. With V trimmed by 7 bases and J by 1 base, 10 bases remained unmatched. This CDR3 has 15 residues. In germline, CDR1 is SQVTM, CDR2 ANQGSEA. In DNA form, the CDR3 reads TGCAGCGCAAAAGGCGGGAGGGCCTTCCAAGAGACCCAGTACTTC. It is translated as CSAKGGRAFQETQYF.